This T cell receptor beta chain was retrieved from a study of PD-1 blockade in mismatch repair-deficient tumors. The protocol was immunoSEQ multiplex PCR, while the TCRdb copy is restricted to in-frame clones and leaves out a portion. The table has approximately 130,000 clones, roughly 86% seen once. The CDR3 spans 15 residues. With 2 bases removed from V and 2 bases from J, the gap between germline ends came to 13 bases. Looked up from germline, CDR1 is MRHNA and CDR2 is SNTAGT. Every patient had mismatch repair deficiency by PCR or immunohistochemistry. This sequence originates from an adult with mismatch repair-deficient cancer. The chain links TRBV6-4 to TRBJ2-7; tentative D call: TRBD2 (5 bases). This material consisted of peripheral blood, taken 44 weeks after starting pembrolizumab. The CDR3 DNA is TGTGCCAGCAGTGACCGGGTCGGGAAAACCTACGAGCAGTACTTC. It encodes CASSDRVGKTYEQYF.